Listed below are T cell receptor beta chains from one sample, sequenced in a study of CD8+ T cells in alopecia areata. Assay: immunoSEQ multiplex PCR; the TCRdb copy retains only in-frame clones and omits some. The sample contains around 13,000 clones, approximately 67% of which appear only once. Material: skin, obtained at week 4, from a patient treated with tofacitinib. The receptors stem from a human donor with alopecia areata. Both conserved end residues are part of each CDR3. Fields, in order: V gene, clone size, CDR3 protein. The size field is filled for only some rows; it gives once, few, many or a size class.

v_gene: TRBV2
abundance: NA
CDR3aa: CASHLLGNIFGTNEKLFF

v_gene: TRBV7-9
abundance: NA
CDR3aa: CASSGRPRAGGKLFF

v_gene: TRBV4-1
abundance: few
CDR3aa: CASSQEGFGRNEQFF

v_gene: TRBV6-6
abundance: few
CDR3aa: CAARDVGGVIGDEQFF

v_gene: TRBV11-2
abundance: few
CDR3aa: CASSLGPVPGEQYF

v_gene: TRBV5-6
abundance: NA
CDR3aa: CASSSAPGRTYF

v_gene: TRBV5-5
abundance: NA
CDR3aa: CASTFEGRDSPLHF

v_gene: TRBV10-3
abundance: NA
CDR3aa: CAISEGTGRVLTGELFF

v_gene: TRBV7-2
abundance: few
CDR3aa: CASSLNFGVSTDTQYF

v_gene: TRBV4-1
abundance: NA
CDR3aa: CASSQELGATSSYGYTF

v_gene: TRBV18
abundance: few
CDR3aa: CASSPPSGVVSYNEQFF

v_gene: TRBV2
abundance: once
CDR3aa: CASYQGRNYGYTF

v_gene: TRBV20-1
abundance: NA
CDR3aa: CSARIYYEQYF

v_gene: TRBV10-3
abundance: NA
CDR3aa: CAISESTAMNTEAFF

v_gene: TRBV5-1
abundance: NA
CDR3aa: CASRDRGRPYEQYF

v_gene: TRBV6-6
abundance: NA
CDR3aa: CASHLGFSSYGQYF

v_gene: TRBV9
abundance: few
CDR3aa: CASSTRPDGTQYF

v_gene: TRBV9
abundance: few
CDR3aa: CASSVDSGAGETQYF

v_gene: TRBV6-5
abundance: few
CDR3aa: CASSFGTGAEQYF

v_gene: TRBV19
abundance: NA
CDR3aa: CASTPIWADGYTF

v_gene: TRBV4-1
abundance: NA
CDR3aa: CASSQADLASYEQYF

v_gene: TRBV6-1
abundance: NA
CDR3aa: CASRGGTVRNTEAFF

v_gene: TRBV18
abundance: NA
CDR3aa: CASSPPGTTYNEQFF

v_gene: TRBV7-2
abundance: NA
CDR3aa: CASSFRPQRGASDTQYF

v_gene: TRBV7-2
abundance: NA
CDR3aa: CASSSSSYEQYF

v_gene: TRBV29-1
abundance: few
CDR3aa: CSVELLSGTASYTQYF

v_gene: TRBV6-6
abundance: NA
CDR3aa: CASSYIAGGPGNIQYF

v_gene: TRBV2
abundance: NA
CDR3aa: CASTVGVAGGYTF

v_gene: TRBV7-7
abundance: NA
CDR3aa: CASSPGRLAVLNEQFF

v_gene: TRBV7-2
abundance: medium-sized
CDR3aa: CASKRTGSSYEQYF

v_gene: TRBV15
abundance: NA
CDR3aa: CATSMGTARTEAFF

v_gene: TRBV7-2
abundance: NA
CDR3aa: CASSLTPRSAYGYTF

v_gene: TRBV6-1
abundance: few
CDR3aa: CASSELAAPGTGELFF

v_gene: TRBV5-1
abundance: NA
CDR3aa: CASSQTPGTEISEQFF

v_gene: TRBV19
abundance: NA
CDR3aa: CASSYRNTEAFF

v_gene: TRBV19
abundance: NA
CDR3aa: CASRGELGYNSPLHF

v_gene: TRBV6-1
abundance: NA
CDR3aa: CASSRTGLFQETQYF

v_gene: TRBV6-1
abundance: NA
CDR3aa: CASSRGPQGDTQYF

v_gene: TRBV4-2
abundance: once
CDR3aa: CASSQGEGDTQYF

v_gene: TRBV7-9
abundance: few
CDR3aa: CASTPSGGAEYEQYF

v_gene: TRBV7-2
abundance: NA
CDR3aa: CASSSPGLHPPYEQYF

v_gene: TRBV15
abundance: NA
CDR3aa: CATSRHSEGPETQYF